This entry lists 27 T cell receptor beta chains sequenced from one sample in a study of cytomegalovirus exposure and HLA in healthy donors. Primers for the PCR totalled 60 Vbeta and 13 Jbeta. The protocol was immunoSEQ multiplex PCR, while the TCRdb copy is restricted to in-frame clones and leaves out a portion. This table holds under 150,000 clones, around 77% found once. Sequencing input: PBMCs. Receptor source: a woman in her 30s in good health and CMV-seropositive.

The chain recombines TRBV27 with TRBJ2-7; no firm D call. V was clipped by 10 bases and J by 0 bases, with 16 bases between them. The CDR3 length is 14 residues. Germline-derived CDR1 and CDR2 are MNHEY and SMNVEV (reference sequence). Here the CDR3 DNA reads TGTGCCATCCTAAATGTTCCAAGCTCCTACGAGCAGTACTTC. Its protein product is CAILNVPSSYEQYF.

The gene calls are TRBV2 and TRBJ2-1; 7 bases are a match to TRBD2. The CDR3 runs to 14 residues. In germline, CDR1 is SNHLY, CDR2 FYNNEI. V lost 6 bases, J lost 9 bases, and 11 bases stayed unmatched. CDR3 sequence (DNA): TGTGCCAGCAGCCCTAGGCGGGAGAGCGTTGAGCAGTTCTTC. This codes for CASSPRRESVEQFF.

V usage is TRBV29-1 and J usage is TRBJ1-1; maybe TRBD1 (5 bases). There are 10 residues in the CDR3. Trimming removed 5 bases at V and 5 bases at J, with 6 bases between. Germline V gives CDR1 SQVTM, CDR2 ANQGSEA. DNA of the CDR3: TGCAGCGTTCGGGGGACTGAAGCTTTCTTT. Amino acid sequence: CSVRGTEAFF.

The chain recombines TRBV6-5 with TRBJ1-2; a weak D match, TRBD1 (6 bases). V dropped 7 bases and J dropped 6 bases, with 21 bases sitting between them. The V gene's germline CDR1 is MNHEY and CDR2 SVGAGI. The CDR3 is 15 amino acids. CDR3 sequence reads: CASKGLGQGFDGYTF. CDR3 coding DNA: TGTGCCAGCAAAGGTCTGGGACAAGGATTTGATGGCTACACCTTC.

This clone has more than one count but fewer than ten. The chain employs TRBV4-2 and TRBJ2-7, with 7 bases aligning to TRBD2. Trimming took 0 bases from V and 0 from J; bases not matched to a gene: 5. CDR1 is LGHNA and CDR2 is YNFKEQ in the germline V gene. This CDR3 is built from 16 residues. CDR3 DNA sequence: TGTGCCAGCAGCCAAGAGCTAGCGGCGAGCTCCTACGAGCAGTACTTC. Its protein product is CASSQELAASSYEQYF.

The rearrangement links TRBV11-2 to TRBJ2-1; the D is unclear. The length of the CDR3 is 13 residues. Looked up from germline, CDR1 is SGHAT and CDR2 is FQNNGV. V was shortened by 5 bases and J by 8 bases, with 13 bases between the two germline ends. The DNA of the CDR3 is TGTGCCAGCAGCCCCATTCAGCGATATGAGCAGTTCTTC. Protein sequence: CASSPIQRYEQFF.

The chain carries TRBV19 and TRBJ2-1; 16 positions agree with TRBD2. Losses at the gene ends were 10 bases for V and 7 bases for J; bases not matched to a gene: 13. Germline values: CDR1 LNHDA, CDR2 SQIVND (reference sequence). The CDR3 extends over 17 amino acids. The CDR3 DNA reads TGTGCCACCTTCGCCGGGACTAGCGGGAGGGCCGGAAATGAGCAGTTCTTC. Amino acids: CATFAGTSGRAGNEQFF.

This clone has a handful of counts. The V and J genes are TRBV10-3 and TRBJ2-3; 8 bases agree with TRBD2. J gave up 1 base and V 10 bases, and 13 bases lay outside the gene matches. Germline V CDR1 and CDR2: ENHRY, SYGVKD. This CDR3 is 16 amino acids long. CDR3 nucleotides: TGTGCCACCGAAGCGGGAGTTCTGATAGGCACAGATACGCAGTATTTT. Translating it yields CATEAGVLIGTDTQYF.

V is TRBV12-5 and J is TRBJ2-5; D may be TRBD1 (5 bases). The CDR3 extends over 15 amino acids. The V gene's germline CDR1 is LGHNT and CDR2 FRNRAP. Trimming took off 0 bases at V and 7 bases at J, with 15 bases between the two ends. The CDR3 loop is CASGLVLRGRGTQYF. CDR3 DNA sequence: TGTGCTAGTGGTTTGGTACTGAGAGGAAGGGGGACCCAGTACTTC.

The chain combines TRBV2 with TRBJ2-7; D may be TRBD2 (5 bases). CDR1 and CDR2 from the germline V gene are SNHLY and FYNNEI. V lost 3 bases and J 4 bases, leaving 13 bases between the germline ends. CDR3 size: 14 residues. The CDR3 DNA is TGTGCCAGCAGTGAGCGGCTAGCCACATACGAGCAGTACTTC. Translated, it gives CASSERLATYEQYF. Full variable domain (outside the CDR3, taken from reference TRBV2 and TRBJ2-7): EPEVTQTPSHQVTQMGQEVILRCVPISNHLYFYWYRQILGQKVEFLVSFYNNEISEKSEIFDDQFSVERPDGSNFTLKIRSTKLEDSAMYFCASSERLATYEQYFGPGTRLTVT.

The gene calls are TRBV2 and TRBJ2-3; 7 bases match TRBD2. The CDR3 extends over 14 amino acids. The germline V gene has CDR1 SNHLY and CDR2 FYNNEI. Trimming took 8 bases from V and 6 from J; bases not matched to a gene: 11. The CDR3 nucleotides are TGTGCCAGCGCCCAGAGGGCGGGAGATGATACGCAGTATTTT. Translating it yields CASAQRAGDDTQYF. The full variable domain, its missing parts supplied by reference TRBV2 and TRBJ2-3, is EPEVTQTPSHQVTQMGQEVILRCVPISNHLYFYWYRQILGQKVEFLVSFYNNEISEKSEIFDDQFSVERPDGSNFTLKIRSTKLEDSAMYFCASAQRAGDDTQYFGPGTRLTVL.

The V and J genes are TRBV18 and TRBJ2-7, with TRBD1 matching 11 bases. V was clipped by 2 bases and J by 3 bases; unmatched bases: 0. CDR1 is KGHSH, CDR2 LQKENI, per germline. This CDR3 is 14 amino acids long. In nucleotides, the CDR3 is TGTGCCAGCTCACCAGGGACAGGGGGCTACGAGCAGTACTTC. Translated, it gives CASSPGTGGYEQYF.

The chain couples TRBV5-1 to TRBJ1-1, with a tentative D call TRBD1 (6 bases). The CDR3 extends over 14 amino acids. CDR1 is SGHRS, CDR2 YFSETQ, per germline. V dropped 0 bases and J dropped 1 base, with 7 bases sitting between them. CDR3 loop: CASSLDRENTEAFF. DNA of the CDR3: TGCGCCAGCAGCTTGGACAGGGAGAACACTGAAGCTTTCTTT. The variable domain in full, completed from reference TRBV5-1 and TRBJ1-1, reads KAGVTQTPRYLIKTRGQQVTLSCSPISGHRSVSWYQQTPGQGLQFLFEYFSETQRNKGNFPGRFSGRQFSNSRSEMNVSTLELGDSALYLCASSLDRENTEAFFGQGTRLTVV.

The rearrangement links TRBV9 to TRBJ2-1; maybe TRBD2 (5 bases). This CDR3 comprises 13 residues. V was clipped by 3 bases and J by 2 bases, with 6 bases between them. Germline CDR1 is SGDLS and CDR2 is YYNGEE. CDR3 sequence (DNA): TGTGCCAGCAGCGAGGAGGCCTACAATGAGCAGTTCTTC. Translated: CASSEEAYNEQFF.

This chain connects TRBV6-6 to TRBJ1-3, with 8 positions matching TRBD1. V lost 2 bases, J lost 0 bases, and 3 bases stayed unmatched. Germline V gene sequence: CDR1 MNHNY, CDR2 SVGAGI (reference sequence). This CDR3 contains 16 residues. In DNA form, the CDR3 reads TGTGCCAGCAGTTACGCGACAGGGGTCTCTGGAAACACCATATATTTT. Its protein product is CASSYATGVSGNTIYF.

The CDR3 coding sequence is TGTGCCAGCAGCTTAGGACTAGCGGGAGGGCCTGACGAGCAGTACTTC. The encoded protein is CASSLGLAGGPDEQYF. The chain employs TRBV2 and TRBJ2-7; 15 bases match TRBD2. The J segment lost 5 bases and the V segment lost 6 bases, leaving 8 bases of the junction unmatched. The CDR3 has 16 amino acids. CDR1 SNHLY and CDR2 FYNNEI come from the germline V gene.

The rearrangement joins TRBV5-1 to TRBJ1-4; a possible D gene is TRBD1 (6 bases). The CDR3 has 14 amino acids. Germline CDR1 reads SGHRS; CDR2 reads YFSETQ. The ends were cut back, 7 bases at V and 4 bases at J, with 14 bases in the middle. CDR3 in amino acids: CASSPRTDNEKLFF. In DNA form, the CDR3 reads TGCGCCAGCTCTCCTAGGACAGATAATGAAAAACTGTTTTTT.

V usage is TRBV6-5 and J usage is TRBJ2-1, with 7 positions matching TRBD1. This CDR3 spans 13 amino acids. CDR1 and CDR2 from the germline V gene are MNHEY and SVGAGI. V was pared by 11 bases and J by 4 bases, with 8 bases of the junction left unmatched. This CDR3 reads CASAGTAYNEQFF. CDR3 sequence (DNA): TGTGCCTCCGCTGGGACAGCATACAATGAGCAGTTCTTC.

This clone was counted only a few times. This chain links TRBV6-1 with TRBJ1-2; D is unclear. Germline lookup yields CDR1 MNHNS and CDR2 SASEGT. Deletions cut 0 bases from V and 8 bases from J, with 16 bases between. This CDR3 spans 15 amino acids. This CDR3 reads CASSEALGGLLGYTF. The CDR3 region has the DNA TGTGCCAGCAGTGAAGCACTCGGCGGCCTTTTAGGCTACACCTTC.

CDR3 DNA: TGTGCCAGCAGTTACTCTATCGGTCAGCCCCAGCATTTT. Residues: CASSYSIGQPQHF. The chain employs TRBV6-5 and TRBJ1-5; no firm D call. The CDR3 is 13 residues long. Germline CDR1 is MNHEY and CDR2 is SVGAGI. V was pared by 0 bases and J by 6 bases, with 6 bases between.

The count of this clone is one. The gene calls are TRBV15 and TRBJ2-5; D is ambiguous. Germline loops: CDR1 LNHNV, CDR2 YYDKDF (reference sequence). The CDR3 consists of 15 residues. Trimming left V 0 bases short and J 1 base short, with 9 bases between. CDR3 DNA sequence: TGTGCCACCAGCAGAGATGCAAGGAGCCAAGAGACCCAGTACTTC. As protein: CATSRDARSQETQYF.

This clone has just a few counts. The V call is TRBV6-1, the J call TRBJ1-3; D is perhaps TRBD1 (5 bases). From germline, CDR1 is MNHNS and CDR2 SASEGT. Trimming removed 8 bases at V and 11 bases at J, with 16 bases between. The length of the CDR3 is 12 residues. In nucleotides, the CDR3 is TGTGCCAGCGGACCCCACAGGTCCGCCATATATTTT. It is translated as CASGPHRSAIYF.

This rearrangement joins TRBV19 to TRBJ1-5; 11 bases map to TRBD1. The CDR3 covers 14 residues. Germline CDR1 and CDR2: LNHDA and SQIVND (reference sequence). V lost 10 bases and J lost 3; bases outside the gene matches: 5. This CDR3 reads CATRDRGNNQPQHF. The CDR3 DNA is TGTGCCACCAGGGACAGGGGGAACAATCAGCCCCAGCATTTT.

V gene TRBV27 combines with J gene TRBJ1-1, with D possibly being TRBD1 (5 bases). Germline V gene sequence: CDR1 MNHEY, CDR2 SMNVEV (reference sequence). The CDR3 contains 13 residues. Trimming took off 8 bases at V and 4 bases at J, with 14 bases between the two ends. The CDR3: CASWTRGSTEAFF. DNA of the CDR3: TGTGCCAGCTGGACGCGGGGGAGCACTGAAGCTTTCTTT.

The chain recombines TRBV7-6 with TRBJ2-3; TRBD1 matches at 7 bases. The V gene's germline CDR1 is SGHVS and CDR2 FNYEAQ. With 3 bases clipped from V and 5 bases from J, the junction kept 11 bases outside the gene matches. This CDR3 contains 16 residues. The CDR3 reads CASSFSEGAEGDTQYF. Here the CDR3 DNA reads TGTGCCAGCAGCTTTTCCGAGGGGGCTGAGGGAGATACGCAGTATTTT.

The rearrangement links TRBV4-1 to TRBJ1-5; maybe TRBD1 (5 bases). CDR1 is MGHRA, CDR2 YSYEKL, per germline. The CDR3 has 17 residues. V was pared by 1 base and J by 6 bases, with 19 bases between. CDR3 amino acids: CASSQATMTSGGQPQHF. CDR3 DNA: TGCGCCAGCAGCCAAGCTACCATGACCTCGGGGGGTCAGCCCCAGCATTTT.

The gene calls are TRBV19 and TRBJ2-3, with D unresolved. The V end lost 5 bases, the J end lost 4 bases, and 10 bases lay between the germline ends. This CDR3 spans 13 amino acids. Per germline, CDR1 LNHDA and CDR2 SQIVND (reference sequence). The CDR3 sequence is CASSVPSADTQYF. CDR3 coding DNA: TGTGCCAGTAGTGTCCCGTCGGCAGATACGCAGTATTTT.